This TCR beta chain was obtained from a study of blood T cell repertoires in COVID-19. Study overall: Acute and convalescent COVID-19 samples came from the United States, Italy and Spain. The analysed material was cDNA or gDNA that came from T cells, B-cell-depleted T cells, or PBMCs.

Germline V gives CDR1 SGHRS, CDR2 YFSETQ. This CDR3 region has 15 residues. V was clipped by 0 bases and J by 4 bases, with 14 bases between them. Authors' methods: Cell counts per sample came from amplifying reference gene primers. Repertoires were generated with immunoSEQ multiplex PCR, while TCRdb's copy carries only in-frame clones and drops some. For V, J and clone size, that table is used; D and trimming come from the DNA. The data hold roughly 380,000 clones, with 81% observed a single time. The V call is TRBV5-1, the J call TRBJ2-7; D perhaps matches TRBD1 (6 bases). This TCR derives from a human donor with acute or convalescent COVID-19. The donor label of this sample is uncertain. Sequenced input: peripheral blood. Here the CDR3 reads CASSLGGQSTYEQYF. For the CDR3, the DNA is TGCGCCAGCAGCTTGGGCGGACAGAGCACTTACGAGCAGTACTTC.